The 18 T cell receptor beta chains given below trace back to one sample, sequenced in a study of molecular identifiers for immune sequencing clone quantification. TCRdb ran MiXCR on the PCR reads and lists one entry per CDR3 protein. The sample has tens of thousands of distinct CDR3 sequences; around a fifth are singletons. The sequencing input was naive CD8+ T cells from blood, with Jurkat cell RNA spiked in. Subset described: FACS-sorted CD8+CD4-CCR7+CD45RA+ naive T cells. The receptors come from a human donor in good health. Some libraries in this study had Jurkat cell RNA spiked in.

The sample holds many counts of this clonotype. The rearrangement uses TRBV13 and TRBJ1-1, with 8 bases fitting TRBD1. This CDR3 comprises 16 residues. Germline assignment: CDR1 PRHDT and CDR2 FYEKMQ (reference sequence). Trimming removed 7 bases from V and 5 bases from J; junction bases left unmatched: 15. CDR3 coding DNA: TGTGCCAGCACAACCGGGACAGGCCCCTTTGTAACTGAAGCTTTCTTT. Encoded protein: CASTTGTGPFVTEAFF.

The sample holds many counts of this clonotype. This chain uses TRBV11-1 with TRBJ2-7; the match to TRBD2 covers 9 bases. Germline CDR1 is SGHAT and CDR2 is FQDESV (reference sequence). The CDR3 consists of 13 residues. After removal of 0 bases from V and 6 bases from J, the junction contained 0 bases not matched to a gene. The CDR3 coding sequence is TGTGCCAGCAGCTTAGCAGCGGGAGGCGAGCAGTACTTC. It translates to CASSLAAGGEQYF.

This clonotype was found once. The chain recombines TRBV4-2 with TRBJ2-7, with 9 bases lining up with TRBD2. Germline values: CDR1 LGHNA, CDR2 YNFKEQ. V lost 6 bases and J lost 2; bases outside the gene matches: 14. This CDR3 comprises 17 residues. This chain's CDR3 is CASSPESAGGGTYEQYF. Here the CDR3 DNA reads TGTGCCAGCAGTCCAGAATCGGCGGGAGGGGGAACCTACGAGCAGTACTTC.

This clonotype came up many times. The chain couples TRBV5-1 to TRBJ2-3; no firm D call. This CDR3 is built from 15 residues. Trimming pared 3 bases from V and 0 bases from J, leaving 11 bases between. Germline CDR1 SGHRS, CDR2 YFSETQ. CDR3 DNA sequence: TGCGCCAGCAGCTCCGACGGTACTAGCACAGATACGCAGTATTTT. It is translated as CASSSDGTSTDTQYF.

CDR3 sequence: CATSDYHGQGQETQYF. CDR3 bases: TGTGCCACCAGTGATTACCATGGACAGGGCCAAGAGACCCAGTACTTC. V gene TRBV24-1 combines with J gene TRBJ2-5; 8 positions match TRBD1. The V and J ends lost 2 bases and 1 base, in that order; junction bases with no gene match: 5. The V gene's germline CDR1 is KGHDR and CDR2 SFDVKD. The CDR3 consists of 16 residues.

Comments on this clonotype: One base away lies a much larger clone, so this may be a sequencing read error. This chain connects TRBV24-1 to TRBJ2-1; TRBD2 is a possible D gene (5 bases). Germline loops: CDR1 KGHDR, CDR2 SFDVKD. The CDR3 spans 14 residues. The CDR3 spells CATSNLVGVGEQFF. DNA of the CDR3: TGTGCCACCAGTAATTTGGTGGGAGTGGGTGAGCAGTTCTTC.

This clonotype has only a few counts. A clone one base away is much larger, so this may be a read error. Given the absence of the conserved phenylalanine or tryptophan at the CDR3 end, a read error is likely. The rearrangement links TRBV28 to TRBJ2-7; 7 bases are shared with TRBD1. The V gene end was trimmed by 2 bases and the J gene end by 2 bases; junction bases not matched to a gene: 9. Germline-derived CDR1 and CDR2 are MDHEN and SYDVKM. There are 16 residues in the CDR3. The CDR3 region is CASSLALSGQPYEQYL. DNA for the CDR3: TGTGCCAGCAGTTTAGCCCTGTCGGGACAGCCCTACGAGCAGTACCTC.

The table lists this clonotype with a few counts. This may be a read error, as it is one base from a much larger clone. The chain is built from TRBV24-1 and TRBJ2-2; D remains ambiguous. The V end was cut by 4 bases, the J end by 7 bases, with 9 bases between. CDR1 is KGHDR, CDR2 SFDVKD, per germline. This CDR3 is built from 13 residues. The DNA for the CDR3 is TGTGCCACCAGTGACATCTATATCGGGGAGCTGTTTTTT. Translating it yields CATSDIYIGELFF.

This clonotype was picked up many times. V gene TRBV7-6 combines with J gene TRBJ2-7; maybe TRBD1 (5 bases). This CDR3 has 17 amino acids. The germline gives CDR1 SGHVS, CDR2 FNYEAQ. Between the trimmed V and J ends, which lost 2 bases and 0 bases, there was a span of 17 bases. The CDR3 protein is CASSLRGEDIFSYEQYF. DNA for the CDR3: TGTGCCAGCAGCTTACGAGGCGAGGACATTTTCTCCTACGAGCAGTACTTC. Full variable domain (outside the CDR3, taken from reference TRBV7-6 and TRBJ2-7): GAGVSQSPRYKVTKRGQDVALRCDPISGHVSLYWYRQALGQGPEFLTYFNYEAQQDKSGLPNDRFSAERPEGSISTLTIQRTEQRDSAMYRCASSLRGEDIFSYEQYFGPGTRLTVT.

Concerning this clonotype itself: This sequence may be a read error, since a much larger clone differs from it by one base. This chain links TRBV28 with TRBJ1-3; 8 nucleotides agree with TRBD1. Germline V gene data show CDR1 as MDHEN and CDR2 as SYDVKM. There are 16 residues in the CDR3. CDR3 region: CAGSLYTGGSGNTIYF. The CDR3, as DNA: TGTGCCGGCAGTTTATATACAGGGGGCTCTGGAAACACCATATATTTT.

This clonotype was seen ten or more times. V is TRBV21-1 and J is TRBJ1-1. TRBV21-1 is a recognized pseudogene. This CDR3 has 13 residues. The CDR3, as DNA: TGTGCCAGCGGACCCAGGAGAAACACTGAAGCTTTCTTT. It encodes CASGPRRNTEAFF.

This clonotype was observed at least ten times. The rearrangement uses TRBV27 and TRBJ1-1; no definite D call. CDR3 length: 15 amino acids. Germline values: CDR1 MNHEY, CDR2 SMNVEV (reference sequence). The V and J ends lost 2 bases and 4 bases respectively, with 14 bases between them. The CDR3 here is CASSLSRSLGTEAFF. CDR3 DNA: TGTGCCAGCAGTTTAAGCCGGTCCCTAGGCACTGAAGCTTTCTTT.

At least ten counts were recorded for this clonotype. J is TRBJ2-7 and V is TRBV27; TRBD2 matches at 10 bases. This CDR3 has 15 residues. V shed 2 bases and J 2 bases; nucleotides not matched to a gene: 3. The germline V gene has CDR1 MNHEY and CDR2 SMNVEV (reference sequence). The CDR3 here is CASSLGLAGAYEQYF. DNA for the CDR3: TGTGCCAGCAGTTTAGGGCTAGCGGGAGCCTACGAGCAGTACTTC.

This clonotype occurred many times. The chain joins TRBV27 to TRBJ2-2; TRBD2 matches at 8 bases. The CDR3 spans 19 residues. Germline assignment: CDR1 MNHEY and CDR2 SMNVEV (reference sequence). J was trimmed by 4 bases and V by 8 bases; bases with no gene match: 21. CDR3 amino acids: CASRILSLAGTRGTGELFF. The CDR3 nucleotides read TGTGCCAGCCGAATATTGAGTCTAGCGGGTACCCGAGGCACCGGGGAGCTGTTTTTT.

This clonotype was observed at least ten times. CDR3 DNA: TGTGCCAGCAGCTCCCTGGGCCTCCACGGACCGAGGGATACGCAGTATTTT. Protein: CASSSLGLHGPRDTQYF. The genes are TRBV5-4 and TRBJ2-3; D gene unclear. The germline V and J ends were trimmed by 3 bases and 6 bases, with 23 bases remaining between them. The CDR3 spans 17 residues. CDR1 is SGHNT and CDR2 is YYREEE in the germline V gene (reference sequence).

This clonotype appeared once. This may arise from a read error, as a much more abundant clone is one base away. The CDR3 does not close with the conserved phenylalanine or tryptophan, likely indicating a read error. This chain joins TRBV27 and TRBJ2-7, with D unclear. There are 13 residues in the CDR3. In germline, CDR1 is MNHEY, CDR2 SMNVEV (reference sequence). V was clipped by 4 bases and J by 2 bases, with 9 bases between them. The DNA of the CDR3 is TGTGCCAGCAGTTCTGTAGCCCCCTACGAGCAGTACCTC. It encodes CASSSVAPYEQYL.

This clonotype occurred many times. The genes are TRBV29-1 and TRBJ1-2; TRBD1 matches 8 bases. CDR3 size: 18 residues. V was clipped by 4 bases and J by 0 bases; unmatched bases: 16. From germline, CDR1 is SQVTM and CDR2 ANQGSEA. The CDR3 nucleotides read TGCAGCGTTGGGGGTGGCAGGGGGCCTGAAGAAGCTAACTATGGCTACACCTTC. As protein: CSVGGGRGPEEANYGYTF. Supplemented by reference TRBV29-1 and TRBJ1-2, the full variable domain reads SAVISQKPSRDICQRGTSLTIQCQVDSQVTMMFWYRQQPGQSLTLIATANQGSEATYESGFVIDKFPISRPNLTFSTLTVSNMSPEDSSIYLCSVGGGRGPEEANYGYTFGSGTRLTVV.

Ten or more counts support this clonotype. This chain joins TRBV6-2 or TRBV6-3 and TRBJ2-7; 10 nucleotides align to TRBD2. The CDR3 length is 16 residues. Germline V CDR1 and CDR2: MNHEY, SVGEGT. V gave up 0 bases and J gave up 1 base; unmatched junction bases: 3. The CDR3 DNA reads TGTGCCAGCAGTTACTCCCGGACTAGCGGTTCCTACGAGCAGTACTTC. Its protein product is CASSYSRTSGSYEQYF.